This T cell receptor beta chain was sequenced for a study of blood T cell repertoires in COVID-19. Study information: Sites across the United States, Italy and Spain contributed samples from acute and convalescent COVID-19. PBMCs, B-cell-depleted T cells, or T cells provided the cDNA or gDNA that made up the material.

As handled by the study authors: By means of reference gene primer amplification, nucleated cell counts were estimated. The assay was immunoSEQ multiplex PCR, and TCRdb's table has in-frame clones only and misses some. The V and J calls and clone size were taken over from that table, and D and trimming were inferred from the DNA. The sample yields 130,000 to 150,000 clones, roughly 87% seen once. This CDR3 has 16 amino acids. V was clipped by 1 base and J by 4 bases; unmatched bases: 8. CDR1 and CDR2 (germline): LGHNT, FRNRAP. This sequence was found in a man aged 70 or older with acute or convalescent COVID-19. V is TRBV12-5 and J is TRBJ1-2; 8 bases are shared with TRBD1. The sequenced sample was peripheral blood. Here the CDR3 DNA reads TGTGCTAGTGGTTTGGCCGCGGGACAGGTGGGCTATGGCTACACCTTC. Translating it yields CASGLAAGQVGYGYTF.